This T cell receptor beta chain originates from a study of cytomegalovirus exposure and HLA in healthy donors. Study findings and constraints: The study had only CMV serostatus as immune exposure information. Later analysis revealed greater clonal expansion in HLA-associated TCR beta chains than in equally common others. TCR beta sequences numbering 15,000 to 20,000 were associated with HLA alleles at 0.05 false discovery rate in a later analysis.

Healthy people donating bone marrow made up the donors. Comments on this clone: Its matching antigen is unknown.

60 Vbeta and 13 Jbeta primers were used in PCR. Generated by immunoSEQ multiplex PCR, the TCRdb table keeps only in-frame clones and is missing some. Its listing shows roughly 69,000 clones. The V and J ends lost 6 bases and 5 bases respectively, with 13 bases between them. This CDR3 comprises 13 residues. Germline V gene lookup returns CDR1 KGHSH and CDR2 LQKENI. The chain recombines TRBV18 with TRBJ1-1; maybe TRBD1 (5 bases). The clonotype originates from a woman under 40 in good health and CMV-seronegative. The material sequenced was PBMCs. Here the CDR3 DNA reads TGTGCCAGCTCCCAGAAACAGGCGACTGAAGCTTTCTTT. Translated: CASSQKQATEAFF.